Listed below are T cell receptor beta chains from one sample, sequenced in a study of T cell therapy after organ transplantation. These TCRs' antigens remain unknown. Profiling relied on immunoSEQ multiplex PCR, and the TCRdb table lists in-frame clones only, not all of them. The sample holds roughly 2,500 clones, roughly three quarters seen once. Specimen: CD8+ T cells from blood, collected before autologous CMV-specific T cell therapy. These receptors came from a human patient who had received a solid organ transplant and had CMV disease. Each CDR3 is given with its conserved first and last residue. The D gene is left open where the match is weak. Expanded clones get a size class; other rows say once, few or many, or leave the size out.

d_call j_call v_call clone_size cdr3_length cdr3_nt cdr3_aa
. TRBJ2-1 TRBV19 . 10 TGTGCCAGTAGTAAGGGCGAACAGTTCTTC CASSKGEQFF
. TRBJ1-2 TRBV7-6 few 13 TGTGCCAGCAGCTTGGGACAAAACTATGGCTACACCTTC CASSLGQNYGYTF
. TRBJ2-7 TRBV6-6 . 14 TGTGCCAGCAGTCTAAGGGACACCACCTACGAGCAGTACTTC CASSLRDTTYEQYF
. TRBJ1-3 TRBV28 . 16 TGTGCCAGCTACGCCATGCAGGGGATAGGTGGAAACACCATATATTTT CASYAMQGIGGNTIYF
. TRBJ2-1 TRBV7-8 . 17 TGTGCCAGCAGTTCCGAGGAGTGGGCCCTAGGGTACAATGAGCAGTTCTTC CASSSEEWALGYNEQFF
. TRBJ2-3 TRBV9 . 15 TGTGCCAGCAGCGACGTCAGACCTGGGCCAGATACGCAGTATTTT CASSDVRPGPDTQYF
. TRBJ1-5 TRBV7-6 . 14 TGTGCCAGCAGCTTAGGTACAGCTAATCAGCCCCAGCATTTT CASSLGTANQPQHF
TRBD2 TRBJ2-7 TRBV4-3 . 17 TGCGCCAGCAGCCAAGGTTTAGGTCGTGGACTAGCGGGTGAGCAGTACTTC CASSQGLGRGLAGEQYF
. TRBJ2-1 TRBV30 . 10 TGTGCCTGGGCATACAATGAGCAGTTCTTC CAWAYNEQFF
TRBD1 TRBJ1-1 TRBV6-1 . 13 TGTGCCAGCAAGTGGACAGGGCGGACTGAAGCTTTCTTT CASKWTGRTEAFF
. TRBJ1-1 TRBV28 . 13 TGTGCCACCTCGTGGAGGGTGGACACTGAAGCTTTCTTT CATSWRVDTEAFF
. TRBJ2-7 TRBV6-5 . 14 TGTGCCAGCAGTATTTACGGGAGCTCCTACGAGCAGTACTTC CASSIYGSSYEQYF
TRBD1 TRBJ2-2 TRBV7-9 few 18 TGTGCCAGCAGCTTAGCAGTGACAGGGGGCGTTAGCACCGGGGAGCTGTTTTTT CASSLAVTGGVSTGELFF
. TRBJ2-1 TRBV7-9 . 14 TGTGCCAGCAGCTCCCCGGGACAATACAATGAGCAGTTCTTC CASSSPGQYNEQFF
TRBD1 TRBJ1-5 TRBV5-8 . 15 TGTGCCAGCAGCTTACAGGGGTATAGCAATCAGCCCCAGCATTTT CASSLQGYSNQPQHF
TRBD1 TRBJ2-3 TRBV4-3 . 16 TGCGCCAGCAGCCAAGATTCAGGACAGGGCACAGATACGCAGTATTTT CASSQDSGQGTDTQYF
TRBD2 TRBJ2-5 TRBV4-1 . 14 TGCGCCAGCAGCCACATAGCGGGAGGGGAGACCCAGTACTTC CASSHIAGGETQYF
. TRBJ2-7 TRBV4-3 . 14 TGCGCCAGCAGCCAAGTGGCGCATTCCTACGAGCAGTACTTC CASSQVAHSYEQYF
. TRBJ2-2 TRBV30 . 13 TGTGCCTGGAGTGTAACAGAAACCGGGGAGCTGTTTTTT CAWSVTETGELFF
. TRBJ2-7 TRBV4-3 . 18 TGCGCCAGCAGGCGATCCGGCCCACCAGCGGCGAGCTCCTACGAGCAGTACTTC CASRRSGPPAASSYEQYF
TRBD1 TRBJ1-5 TRBV4-1 . 13 TGCGCCAGCAGCCGCCGACAGGGGCAGCCCCAGCATTTT CASSRRQGQPQHF
TRBD1 TRBJ2-7 TRBV5-1 once 14 TGCGCCAGCAGCTTAGGGGACAGTACCTACGAGCAGTACTTC CASSLGDSTYEQYF
TRBD1 TRBJ1-1 TRBV27 . 18 TGTGCCAGCAGTACCGGTTACCCGAGGGACAGGGGGGACACTGAAGCTTTCTTT CASSTGYPRDRGDTEAFF
. TRBJ2-1 TRBV9 large 12 TGTGCCAGCAGCGCTGAGGGGTACGAGCAGTTCTTC CASSAEGYEQFF
. TRBJ2-1 TRBV21-1 large 15 TGTGCCAGCAGCGCCAGACTCTCCCCCAACAATGAGCAGTTCTTC CASSARLSPNNEQFF
TRBD2 TRBJ2-3 TRBV7-6 . 17 TGTGCCAGCAGCTTGACGGGACTAGCGGGAGGCACAGATACGCAGTATTTT CASSLTGLAGGTDTQYF
TRBD2 TRBJ2-1 TRBV2 large 13 TGTGCCAGCGAGGCTAGCGGCTACAATGAGCAGTTCTTC CASEASGYNEQFF
. TRBJ1-4 TRBV7-9 . 13 TGTGCCAGCAGCTTCCAGGGTACTGAAAAACTGTTTTTT CASSFQGTEKLFF
. TRBJ2-3 TRBV4-1 few 20 TGCGCCAGCAGCCAAGAGTTGACACGGGCCCTCGGAGGGAGCACAGATACGCAGTATTTT CASSQELTRALGGSTDTQYF
. TRBJ2-3 TRBV5-4 . 15 TGTGCCAGCAGCTTGGAGCGCGGAAGCACAGATACGCAGTATTTT CASSLERGSTDTQYF
TRBD2 TRBJ2-1 TRBV10-3 . 22 TGTGCCATCAGTGAGTCGACTCTAGCGGGAGGGTTAGGCAGGCCTTTTTACAATGAGCAGTTCTTC CAISESTLAGGLGRPFYNEQFF
. TRBJ2-7 TRBV6-1 . 12 TGTGCCAGCAGATCAGAGTCCTACGAGCAGTACTTC CASRSESYEQYF
. TRBJ2-5 TRBV19 large 15 TGTGCCAGTAGTTTCGGGCTTCGAGGCCAAGAGACCCAGTACTTC CASSFGLRGQETQYF
. TRBJ2-7 TRBV9 . 13 TGTGCCAGCAGCCAAGATAATGGGGACGAGCAGTACTTC CASSQDNGDEQYF
. TRBJ2-7 TRBV4-3 . 15 TGCGCCAGCAGCCAAGTCCCCGCGGAGGACTACGAGCAGTACTTC CASSQVPAEDYEQYF
TRBD1 TRBJ2-3 TRBV18 . 14 TGTGCCAGCTCCTCGGGACAGGGGGCAGATACGCAGTATTTT CASSSGQGADTQYF
. TRBJ1-5 TRBV28 . 16 TGTGCCAGCAGATTTCCGGCAGCTTATAGCAATCAGCCCCAGCATTTT CASRFPAAYSNQPQHF
. TRBJ1-1 TRBV4-3 . 15 TGCGCCAGCAGCCCGAACGCCGGATCCAACACTGAAGCTTTCTTT CASSPNAGSNTEAFF
TRBD1 TRBJ1-2 TRBV25-1 few 11 TGTGCCATCTGGACAGGGGAAGGCTACACCTTC CAIWTGEGYTF
. TRBJ2-2 TRBV7-8 . 15 TGTGCCAGCAGCTTATCTGGACCGAACACCGGGGAGCTGTTTTTT CASSLSGPNTGELFF
. TRBJ2-2 TRBV4-2 . 14 TGTGCCAGCAGTGGCGGGTTTCACACCGGGGAGCTGTTTTTT CASSGGFHTGELFF
. TRBJ1-1 TRBV6-5 . 12 TGTGCCAGCATGATAGTGAACACTGAAGCTTTCTTT CASMIVNTEAFF
. TRBJ2-3 TRBV9 . 15 TGTGCCAGCAGTGGGGTCGGGAGAGTGGCAGATACGCAGTATTTT CASSGVGRVADTQYF
. TRBJ1-2 TRBV5-4 . 17 TGTGCCAGCAGCTTGGGGGGAGGGGCCTCCCTAGGCTATGGCTACACCTTC CASSLGGGASLGYGYTF
TRBD2 TRBJ2-7 TRBV7-2 few 15 TGTGCCAGCAGCTTTACTAGCGACAGCTCCTACGAGCAGTACTTC CASSFTSDSSYEQYF
TRBD2 TRBJ2-1 TRBV28 . 21 TGTGCCAGCAGCCCCTCAGAGATCCGGGGAGAGGAGGGAGGGCCCTACAATGAGCAGTTCTTC CASSPSEIRGEEGGPYNEQFF
. TRBJ2-7 TRBV9 . 13 TGTGCCAGCAACGAAAACGGCCGGGACGAGCAGTACTTC CASNENGRDEQYF
TRBD2 TRBJ2-1 TRBV11-3 . 19 TGTGCCAGCAGCTTAGAACCGGGACTAGCGGGAGGGCCGGGAAATGAGCAGTTCTTC CASSLEPGLAGGPGNEQFF
. TRBJ1-5 TRBV6-1 . 15 TGTGCCAGCAGTGAATTTTGGGATAGCAATCAGCCCCAGCATTTT CASSEFWDSNQPQHF
TRBD2 TRBJ2-1 TRBV9 . 16 TGTGCCAGCAGCGTAGATGGCGGGAGGGCTGGCAATGAGCAGTTCTTC CASSVDGGRAGNEQFF
TRBD2 TRBJ2-7 TRBV2 . 14 TGTGCCAGCAGCCAGACTAGCGGGAGGGCCCTCCCCTACTTC CASSQTSGRALPYF
TRBD2 TRBJ2-7 TRBV4-3 . 16 TGCGCCAGCAGCCAAGATCTAAACCAGCGGGAGGGCTTCTCGTCCTTC CASSQDLNQREGFSSF